The present T cell receptor beta chain was sequenced within a study of shared clonotypes between healthy human individuals. TCRdb's copy holds only in-frame clones and misses some; the assay was immunoSEQ multiplex PCR. The sample has 2 million to 2.5 million clones; around 90% are singletons. This CDR3 contains 18 residues. Per germline, CDR1 LNHNV and CDR2 YYDKDF (reference sequence). V gave up 2 bases and J gave up 0 bases; unmatched junction bases: 10. This clone was counted a single time. The sequenced material came from naive CD4+ T cells from PBMCs. Subset of the sample: CD45RA+ positively selected. V and J are TRBV15 and TRBJ2-1; TRBD2 matches at 7 bases. The receptor comes from a man aged 18 to 30 in good health. Some clones in this sample may be carry-over from other donors' samples. The CDR3 is CATSRKTESGASYNEQFF. The CDR3 nucleotides read TGTGCCACCAGCAGAAAGACTGAGAGCGGGGCCTCCTACAATGAGCAGTTCTTC.